This T cell receptor beta chain was identified in a study of follicular helper T cells after annual influenza vaccination. The wider study: After each seasonal flu vaccination, blood came on days 0, 7 and 28. Notes on the study in general: Each annual vaccination recalled recurring oligoclonal ICOS+CD38+ cTfh clonotypes.

Notes on this clone: Antigen specificity is unknown.

Described time point: 2015-2016 season, 7 days after influenza vaccination. Adults were given seasonal inactivated influenza vaccine, and blood CD4 subsets were sorted before and after vaccination. V shed 0 bases and J shed 5 bases, with 13 bases lying between them. Germline values: CDR1 LGHNA, CDR2 YSLEER. This CDR3 is 16 amino acids long. Only in-frame clones appear in the TCRdb table, and some are missing; sequencing was by immunoSEQ multiplex PCR. This table has roughly 5,000 clones, around 82% appearing once. The sample in question was CXCR5+ CD38- circulating T follicular helper cells from blood, obtained 7 days after influenza vaccination. Stated subset: circulating Tfh, non-naive CD4+CXCR5+PD-1+ (ICOS+CD38+ or ICOS-CD38-). The TCR originated in an adult who received the influenza vaccine. J is TRBJ2-2 and V is TRBV4-3; D may be TRBD1 (7 bases). The CDR3 DNA follows: TGCGCCAGCAGCCAAGACGGGGGACAGCTAACCGGGGAGCTGTTTTTT. This translates into CASSQDGGQLTGELFF.